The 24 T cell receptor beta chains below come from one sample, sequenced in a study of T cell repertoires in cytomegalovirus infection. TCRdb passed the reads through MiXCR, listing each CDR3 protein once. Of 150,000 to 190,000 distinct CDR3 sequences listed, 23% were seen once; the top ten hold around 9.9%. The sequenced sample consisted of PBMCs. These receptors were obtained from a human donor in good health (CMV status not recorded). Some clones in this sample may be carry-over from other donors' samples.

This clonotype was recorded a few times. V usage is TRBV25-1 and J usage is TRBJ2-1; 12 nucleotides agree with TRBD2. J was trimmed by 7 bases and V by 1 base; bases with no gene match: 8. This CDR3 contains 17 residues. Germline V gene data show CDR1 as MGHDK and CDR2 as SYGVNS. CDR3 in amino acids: CASSESALAGGRNEQFF. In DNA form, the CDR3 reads TGTGCCAGCAGTGAATCAGCCCTAGCGGGAGGGCGGAATGAGCAGTTCTTC.

CDR3 nucleotides: TGTGCCAGCAGCTTTGGAGGGCTGGGAGCCTACGAGCAGTACTTC. Translated, it gives CASSFGGLGAYEQYF. The rearrangement uses TRBV7-3 and TRBJ2-7; perhaps TRBD2 as D (6 bases). Germline V CDR1 and CDR2: SGHTA, FQGTGA. CDR3 length: 15 amino acids. The ends were cut back, 3 bases at V and 2 bases at J, with 14 bases in the middle.

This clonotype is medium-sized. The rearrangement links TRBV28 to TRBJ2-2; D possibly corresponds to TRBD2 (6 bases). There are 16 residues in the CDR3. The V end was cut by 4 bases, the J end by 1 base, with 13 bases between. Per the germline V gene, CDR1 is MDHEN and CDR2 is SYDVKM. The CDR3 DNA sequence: TGTGCCAGCAGTTCGACTAGATGGGGGAACACCGGGGAGCTGTTTTTT. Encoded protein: CASSSTRWGNTGELFF.

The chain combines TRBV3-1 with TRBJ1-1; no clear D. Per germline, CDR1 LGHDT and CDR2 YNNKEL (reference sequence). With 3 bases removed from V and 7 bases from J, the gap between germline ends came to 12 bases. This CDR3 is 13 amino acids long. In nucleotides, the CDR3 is TGTGCCAGCAGCCAGGCCGGGGTTAATGAAGCTTTCTTT. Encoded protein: CASSQAGVNEAFF.

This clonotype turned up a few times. This CDR3 is CATSDLQGSSYNEQFF. The DNA of the CDR3 is TGTGCCACCAGTGATTTGCAAGGAAGCTCCTACAATGAGCAGTTCTTC. The chain links TRBV24-1 to TRBJ2-1; D unresolved. CDR1 is KGHDR and CDR2 is SFDVKD in the germline V gene. The CDR3 consists of 16 residues. Trimming cost V 0 bases and J 0 bases, with 8 bases left between them.

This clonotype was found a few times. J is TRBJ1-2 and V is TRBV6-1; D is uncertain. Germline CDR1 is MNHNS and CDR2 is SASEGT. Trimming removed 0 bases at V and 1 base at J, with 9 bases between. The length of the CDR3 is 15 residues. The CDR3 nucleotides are TGTGCCAGCAGTGAAGCGCGCGCACTTAACTATGGCTACACCTTC. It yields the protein CASSEARALNYGYTF.

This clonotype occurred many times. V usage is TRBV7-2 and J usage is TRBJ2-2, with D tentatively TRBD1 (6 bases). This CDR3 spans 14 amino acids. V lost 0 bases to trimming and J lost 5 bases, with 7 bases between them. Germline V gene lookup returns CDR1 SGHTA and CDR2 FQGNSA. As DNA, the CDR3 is TGTGCCAGCAGCTTAGCCAGGGGTACCGGGGAGCTGTTTTTT. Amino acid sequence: CASSLARGTGELFF.

The DNA of the CDR3 is TGTGCCAGCAGTTTCGGAGTGTTCGAGCAGTTCTTC. Amino acid sequence: CASSFGVFEQFF. V and J are TRBV6-2 or TRBV6-3 and TRBJ2-1; no clear D gene. The CDR3 totals 12 residues. In germline, CDR1 is MNHEY, CDR2 SVGEGT. V lost 4 bases to trimming and J lost 10 bases, with 11 bases between them.

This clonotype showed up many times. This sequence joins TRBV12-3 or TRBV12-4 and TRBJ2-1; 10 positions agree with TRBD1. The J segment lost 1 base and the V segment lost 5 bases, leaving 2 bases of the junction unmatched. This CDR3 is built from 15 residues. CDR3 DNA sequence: TGTGCCAGCAGTCCGGGACAGGGGTCCTACAATGAGCAGTTCTTC. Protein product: CASSPGQGSYNEQFF.

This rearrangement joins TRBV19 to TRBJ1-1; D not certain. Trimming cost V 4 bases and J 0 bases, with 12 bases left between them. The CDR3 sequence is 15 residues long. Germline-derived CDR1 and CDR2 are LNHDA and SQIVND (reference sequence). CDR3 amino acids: CASSTLSGVNTEAFF. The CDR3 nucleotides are TGTGCCAGTAGTACCCTTAGTGGGGTGAACACTGAAGCTTTCTTT. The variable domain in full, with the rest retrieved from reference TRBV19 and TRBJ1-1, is DGGITQSPKYLFRKEGQNVTLSCEQNLNHDAMYWYRQDPGQGLRLIYYSQIVNDFQKGDIAEGYSVSREKKESFPLTVTSAQKNPTAFYLCASSTLSGVNTEAFFGQGTRLTVV.

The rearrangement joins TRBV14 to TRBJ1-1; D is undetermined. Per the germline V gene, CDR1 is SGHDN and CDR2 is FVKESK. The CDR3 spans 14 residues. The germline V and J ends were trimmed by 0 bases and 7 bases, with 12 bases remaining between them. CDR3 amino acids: CASSQDSATLEAFF. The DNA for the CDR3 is TGTGCCAGCAGCCAAGATTCCGCGACCCTTGAAGCTTTCTTT.

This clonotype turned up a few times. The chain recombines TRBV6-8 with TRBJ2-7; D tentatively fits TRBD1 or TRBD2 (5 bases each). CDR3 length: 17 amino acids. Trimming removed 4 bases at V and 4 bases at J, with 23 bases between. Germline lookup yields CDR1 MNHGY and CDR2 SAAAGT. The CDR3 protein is CASSCQGPTNSRYEQYF. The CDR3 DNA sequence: TGTGCCAGCAGTTGCCAGGGACCCACCAACTCCCGTTACGAGCAGTACTTC.

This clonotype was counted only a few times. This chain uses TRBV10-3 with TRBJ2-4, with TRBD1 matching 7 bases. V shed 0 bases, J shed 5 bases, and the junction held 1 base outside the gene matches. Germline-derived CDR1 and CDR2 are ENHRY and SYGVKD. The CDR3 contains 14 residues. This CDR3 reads CAISESGQQNIQYF. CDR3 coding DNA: TGTGCCATCAGTGAGTCGGGACAGCAAAACATTCAGTACTTC.

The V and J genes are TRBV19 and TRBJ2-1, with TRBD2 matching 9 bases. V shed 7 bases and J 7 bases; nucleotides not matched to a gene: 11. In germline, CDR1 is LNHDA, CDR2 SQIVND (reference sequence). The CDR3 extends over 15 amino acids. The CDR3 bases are TGTGCCAGTACCCCAAGGTTAGCGGGAGAGAATGAGCAGTTCTTC. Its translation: CASTPRLAGENEQFF.

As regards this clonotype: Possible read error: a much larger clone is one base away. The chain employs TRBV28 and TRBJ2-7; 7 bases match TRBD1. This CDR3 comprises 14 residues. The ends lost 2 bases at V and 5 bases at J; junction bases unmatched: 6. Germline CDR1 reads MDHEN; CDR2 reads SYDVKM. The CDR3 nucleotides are TGTGCCAGCAGTTTAACAGGGGTTGCCCACGAGCAGTACTTC. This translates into CASSLTGVAHEQYF. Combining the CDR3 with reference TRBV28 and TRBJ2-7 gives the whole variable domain DVKVTQSSRYLVKRTGEKVFLECVQDMDHENMFWYRQDPGLGLRLIYFSYDVKMKEKGDIPEGYSVSREKKERFSLILESASTNQTSMYLCASSLTGVAHEQYFGPGTRLTVT.

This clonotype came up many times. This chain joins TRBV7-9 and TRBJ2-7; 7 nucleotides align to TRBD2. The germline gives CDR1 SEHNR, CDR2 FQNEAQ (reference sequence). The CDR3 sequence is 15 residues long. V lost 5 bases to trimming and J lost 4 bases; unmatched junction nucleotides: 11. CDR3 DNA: TGTGCCAGCAGCGTCGGTCCCTCGGGAGGTTACGAGCAGTACTTC. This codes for CASSVGPSGGYEQYF.

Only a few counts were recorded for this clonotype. CDR3 in amino acids: CASSFKPRTSAGNTIYF. CDR3 sequence (DNA): TGTGCCAGCAGCTTTAAGCCTAGGACGTCGGCTGGAAACACCATATATTTT. This chain connects TRBV7-2 to TRBJ1-3; D remains ambiguous. Germline assignment: CDR1 SGHTA and CDR2 FQGNSA. The CDR3 contains 17 residues. The germline V and J ends were trimmed by 3 bases and 2 bases, with 17 bases remaining between them.

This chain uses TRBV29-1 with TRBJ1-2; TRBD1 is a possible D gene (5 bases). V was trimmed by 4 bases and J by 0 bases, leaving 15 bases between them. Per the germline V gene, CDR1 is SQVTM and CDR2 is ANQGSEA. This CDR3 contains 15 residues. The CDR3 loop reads CSVAGTNGANYGYTF. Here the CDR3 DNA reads TGCAGCGTTGCGGGGACTAATGGGGCTAACTATGGCTACACCTTC.

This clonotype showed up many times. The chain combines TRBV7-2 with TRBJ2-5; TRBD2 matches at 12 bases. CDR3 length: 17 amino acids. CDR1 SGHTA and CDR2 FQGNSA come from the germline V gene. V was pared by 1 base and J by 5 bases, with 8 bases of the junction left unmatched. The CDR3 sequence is CASSLGGRLAGDETQYF. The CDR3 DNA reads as TGTGCCAGCAGCTTAGGAGGCAGACTAGCGGGAGATGAGACCCAGTACTTC.

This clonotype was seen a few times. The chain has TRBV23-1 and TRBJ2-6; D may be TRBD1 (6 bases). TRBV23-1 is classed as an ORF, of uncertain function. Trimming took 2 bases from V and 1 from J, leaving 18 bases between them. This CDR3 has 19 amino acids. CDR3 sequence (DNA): TGCGCCAGCAGTCAACCGGGTACAGGGCCCCTATCTGGGGCCAACGTCCTGACTTTC. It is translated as CASSQPGTGPLSGANVLTF.

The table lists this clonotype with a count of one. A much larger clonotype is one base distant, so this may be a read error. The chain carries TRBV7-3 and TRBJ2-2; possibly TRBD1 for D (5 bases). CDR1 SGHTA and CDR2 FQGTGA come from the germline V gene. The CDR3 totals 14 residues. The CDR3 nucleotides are TGTGCCAGCAGCGGGGCTTCGAAAACCGGGGAGCTGTTTTTT. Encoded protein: CASSGASKTGELFF.

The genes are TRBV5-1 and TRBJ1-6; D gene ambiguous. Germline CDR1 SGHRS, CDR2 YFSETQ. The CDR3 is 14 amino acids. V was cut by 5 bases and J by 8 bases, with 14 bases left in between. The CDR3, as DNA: TGCGCCAGCAGGATTGGGCGCGGGGATTCACCCCTCCACTTT. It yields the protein CASRIGRGDSPLHF. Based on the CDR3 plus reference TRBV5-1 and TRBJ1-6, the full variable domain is KAGVTQTPRYLIKTRGQQVTLSCSPISGHRSVSWYQQTPGQGLQFLFEYFSETQRNKGNFPGRFSGRQFSNSRSEMNVSTLELGDSALYLCASRIGRGDSPLHFGNGTRLTVT.

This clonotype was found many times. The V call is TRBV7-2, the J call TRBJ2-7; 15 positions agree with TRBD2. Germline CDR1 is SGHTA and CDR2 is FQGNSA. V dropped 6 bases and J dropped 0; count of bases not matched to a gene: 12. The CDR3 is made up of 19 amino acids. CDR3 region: CASSPPGLAGGGSSYEQYF. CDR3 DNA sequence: TGTGCCAGCAGTCCACCGGGACTAGCGGGAGGTGGGAGCTCCTACGAGCAGTACTTC.

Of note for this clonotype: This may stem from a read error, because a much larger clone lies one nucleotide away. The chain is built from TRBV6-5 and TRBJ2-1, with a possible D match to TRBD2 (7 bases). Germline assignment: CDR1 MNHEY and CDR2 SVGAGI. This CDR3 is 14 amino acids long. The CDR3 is CAISYGGQYNEQFF. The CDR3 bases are TGTGCCATCAGTTACGGGGGGCAGTACAATGAGCAGTTCTTC.